This entry concerns a single T cell receptor beta chain. V lost 3 bases to trimming and J lost 1 base; unmatched junction nucleotides: 2. Germline values: CDR1 MNHEY, CDR2 SMNVEV (reference sequence). CDR3 size: 15 residues. Here immunoSEQ multiplex PCR was the method, and the copy in TCRdb shows in-frame clones only, minus some. The table has about 2.3 million clones, roughly 93% seen once. These data come from a study of shared clonotypes between healthy human individuals. Source material: naive CD4+ T cells from PBMCs. Subset: CD45RA+ positively selected. V and J are TRBV27 and TRBJ1-4, with TRBD1 matching over 7 bases. The receptor comes from a man aged 18 to 30 in good health. Some clones in this sample may be carry-over from other donors' samples. CDR3 nucleotide sequence: TGTGCCAGCAGTTTGTACAGGGGAACTAATGAAAAACTGTTTTTT. Translated, it gives CASSLYRGTNEKLFF.